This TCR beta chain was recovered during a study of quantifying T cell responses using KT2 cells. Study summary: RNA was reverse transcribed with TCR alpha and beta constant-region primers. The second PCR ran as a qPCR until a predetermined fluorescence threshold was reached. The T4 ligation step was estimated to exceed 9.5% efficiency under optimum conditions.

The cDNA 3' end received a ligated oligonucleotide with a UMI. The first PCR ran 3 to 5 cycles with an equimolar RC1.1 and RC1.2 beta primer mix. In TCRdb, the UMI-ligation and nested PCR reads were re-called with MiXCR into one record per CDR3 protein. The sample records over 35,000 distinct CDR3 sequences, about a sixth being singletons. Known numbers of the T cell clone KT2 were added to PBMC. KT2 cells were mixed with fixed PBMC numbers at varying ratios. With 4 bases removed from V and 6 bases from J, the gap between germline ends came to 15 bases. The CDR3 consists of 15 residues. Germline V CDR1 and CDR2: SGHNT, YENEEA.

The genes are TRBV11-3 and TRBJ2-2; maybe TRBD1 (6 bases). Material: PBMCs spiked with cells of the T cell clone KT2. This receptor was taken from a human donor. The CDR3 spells CASSSTAEGAGELFF. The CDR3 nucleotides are TGTGCCAGCAGCTCGACTGCTGAGGGGGCCGGGGAGCTGTTTTTT.